Listed below are T cell receptor beta chains from one sample, sequenced in a study of shared clonotypes between healthy human individuals. Method: immunoSEQ multiplex PCR; TCRdb's copy keeps in-frame clones and lacks some. The repertoire holds roughly 220,000 clones, with about 65% as singletons. The sequenced material came from memory CD4+ T cells sorted from blood. Receptors were obtained from a man aged 25-40 years in good health. Both conserved end residues are part of each CDR3. D genes are given only for firm matches. Expanded clones get a size class; other rows say once, few or many, or leave the size out.

V	J	size	D	DNA	CDR3
TRBV6-6	TRBJ1-5	few	.	TGTGCCAGCAGAGACTGGGTGAGCAATCAGCCCCAGCATTTT	CASRDWVSNQPQHF
TRBV7-2	TRBJ2-1	few	.	TGTGCCAGCAGCTTAGAACCAGGGAATGAGCAGTTCTTC	CASSLEPGNEQFF
TRBV5-4	TRBJ1-2	few	.	TGTGCCAGCACCACCCTCGAGGGTTGGTATGGCTACACCTTC	CASTTLEGWYGYTF
TRBV30	TRBJ1-4	.	TRBD1	TGTGCCTGGGCACGAACCGGGACAGGGTATGAAAAACTGTTTTTT	CAWARTGTGYEKLFF
TRBV9	TRBJ2-1	few	TRBD1	TGTGCCAGCAGCCAAGGGGGCAGGCACAATGAGCAGTTCTTC	CASSQGGRHNEQFF
TRBV28	TRBJ1-5	.	.	TGTGCCAGCAGTCGGGGGGGGGCAAGTCAGCCCCAGCATTTT	CASSRGGASQPQHF
TRBV11-2	TRBJ2-7	.	.	TGTGCCAGCAGCTTAGCACTGGGGGGCTACGAGCAGTACTTC	CASSLALGGYEQYF
TRBV18	TRBJ2-1	.	.	TGTGCCAGCTCACAAACTAGTTTGCATGAGCAGTTCTTC	CASSQTSLHEQFF
TRBV5-1	TRBJ2-1	once	TRBD2	TGCGCCAGCAGCTTGGACCTAGCGGGTTACAATGAGCAGTTCTTC	CASSLDLAGYNEQFF
TRBV9	TRBJ2-1	.	.	TGTGCCAGCAGCGTAACAACCTACAATGAGCAGTTCTTC	CASSVTTYNEQFF
TRBV6-5	TRBJ2-7	.	.	TGTGCCAGCAGGCTACAAGGGAGCAGAACCTACGAGCAGTACTTC	CASRLQGSRTYEQYF
TRBV5-4	TRBJ2-1	few	TRBD2	TGTGCCAGCAGCCCCGGGGGGGTGGTCTCCTACAATGAGCAGTTCTTC	CASSPGGVVSYNEQFF
TRBV5-1	TRBJ2-5	few	TRBD1	TGCGCCAGCAGCATCGGGACAGGGGGCGCAGAGACCCAGTACTTC	CASSIGTGGAETQYF
TRBV28	TRBJ2-1	.	.	TGTGCCAGCAGTCCCCAGTACAATGAGCAGTTCTTC	CASSPQYNEQFF
TRBV7-9	TRBJ2-5	.	.	TGTGCCAGCAGCTTAATAACGCCCGTCCAAGAGACCCAGTACTTC	CASSLITPVQETQYF
TRBV10-1	TRBJ1-1	.	.	TGCGCCAGCAGTGAGCTGAGGGGCTCCACTGAAGCTTTCTTT	CASSELRGSTEAFF
TRBV2	TRBJ1-2	few	.	TGTGCCAGCAGTGAAACACAGGGAAACTATGGCTACACCTTC	CASSETQGNYGYTF
TRBV7-9	TRBJ2-2	.	.	TGTGCCAGCAGCCCACTCGGCGACCTAGCCCTGCACGGGGAGCTGTTTTTT	CASSPLGDLALHGELFF
TRBV2	TRBJ2-5	.	TRBD2	TGTGCCAGCCAATCAGGCGGGAGGGCCGGGCAAGAGACCCAGTACTTC	CASQSGGRAGQETQYF
TRBV7-9	TRBJ2-7	.	.	TGTGCCAGCAGCTTACCCGCCTACGAGCAGTACTTC	CASSLPAYEQYF
TRBV23-1	TRBJ1-5	.	.	TGCGCCAGCAGTCAATCGCGCGATGACAGCTACAATCAGCCCCAGCATTTT	CASSQSRDDSYNQPQHF
TRBV19	TRBJ1-5	few	.	TGTGCCAGTACCGACAACGGGGGGGTCAATCAGCCCCAGCATTTT	CASTDNGGVNQPQHF
TRBV20-1	TRBJ2-7	.	.	TGCAGTGCTAGGGACGATTACGAGCAGTACTTC	CSARDDYEQYF
TRBV11-3	TRBJ2-2	.	TRBD2	TGTGCCAGCAGCTTGACTAGCGGGAGGCGAAGGGGGACCGGGGAGCTGTTTTTT	CASSLTSGRRRGTGELFF
TRBV4-1	TRBJ2-1	once	.	TGCGCCAGCAGCGAACTGAATATTTTGGATTACAATGAGCAGTTCTTC	CASSELNILDYNEQFF
TRBV9	TRBJ2-1	.	TRBD2	TGTGCCAGCAGCAGTTTCCGTGGGACTAGCGGGAGGCCCGTTCTCGATGAGCAGTTCTTC	CASSSFRGTSGRPVLDEQFF
TRBV5-4	TRBJ2-1	once	.	TGTGCCAGCAAAGGGGGAGGCCCGGATGAGCAGTTCTTC	CASKGGGPDEQFF
TRBV2	TRBJ1-3	once	.	TGTGCCAGCAGTGAAAACCTGGGACACTCTGGAAACACCATATATTTT	CASSENLGHSGNTIYF
TRBV5-4	TRBJ2-7	.	TRBD2	TGTGCCAGCAGCGGGGGGTTCGGACTAGCGCCTTACGAGCAGTACTTC	CASSGGFGLAPYEQYF
TRBV19	TRBJ2-7	once	.	TGTGCCAGTAGTATAGGGGGCGCAACCCATACCGAGCAGTACTTC	CASSIGGATHTEQYF
TRBV2	TRBJ2-5	.	.	TGTGCCAGCAGTGGGCGAAGGCTGGAGACCCAGTACTTC	CASSGRRLETQYF
TRBV7-9	TRBJ2-1	.	.	TGTGCCAGCCTGCGGGATTTGGCTTATGAGCAGTTCTTC	CASLRDLAYEQFF
TRBV5-1	TRBJ2-7	few	TRBD1	TGCGCCAGCAGCTTGGCCTTCGGACAGGGGGCGGCCGAGCAGTACTTC	CASSLAFGQGAAEQYF
TRBV29-1	TRBJ2-7	.	.	TGCAGCGTTGTACGCAGGGCCGACGAGCAGTACTTC	CSVVRRADEQYF
TRBV5-1	TRBJ2-7	many	TRBD1	TGCGCCAGCCGCTGGCAGGGGGCGACGGGGGAGCAGTACTTC	CASRWQGATGEQYF
TRBV5-1	TRBJ1-2	few	TRBD1	TGCGCCAGCAGCCCGAACCACCGACAGGGTTCTAACTATGGCTACACCTTC	CASSPNHRQGSNYGYTF
TRBV6-5	TRBJ1-1	few	.	TGTGCCAGCGGGGTCAACCCGAACACTGAAGCTTTCTTT	CASGVNPNTEAFF
TRBV30	TRBJ1-1	few	.	TGTGCCTTTAACAGGAACACTGAAGCTTTCTTT	CAFNRNTEAFF
TRBV4-3	TRBJ2-3	few	TRBD2	TGCGCCAGCAGCCTTATAGCGGGAGGGGCAGATACGCAGTATTTT	CASSLIAGGADTQYF
TRBV28	TRBJ2-1	few	.	TGTGCCAGCAGCTTCCTTACTGGAGAACACAATGAGCAGTTCTTC	CASSFLTGEHNEQFF
TRBV21-1	TRBJ2-4	.	.	TGTGCCAGCAGCAAAGGGGCTAGACGTTTACTAGCCAAAAACATTCAGTACTTC	CASSKGARRLLAKNIQYF
TRBV6-5	TRBJ2-2	.	.	TGTGCCAGCAGTTACGGCTCCGAGACCGGGGAGCTGTTTTTT	CASSYGSETGELFF
TRBV7-9	TRBJ1-2	few	.	TGTGCCAGCAGCTTTAACCAGGGGCACGGCTACACCTTC	CASSFNQGHGYTF
TRBV18	TRBJ1-5	many	.	TGTGCCAGCTCACCCGACAGTGGTTCTCAGCCCCAGCATTTT	CASSPDSGSQPQHF
TRBV7-9	TRBJ1-2	.	.	TGTGCCAGCAGCTTAGCGGGGACGGCGGGAGGCGGCTACACCTTC	CASSLAGTAGGGYTF
TRBV2	TRBJ2-7	few	TRBD1	TGTGCCAGCTGCTATACCGGGACAGGGAACGAGCAGTACTTC	CASCYTGTGNEQYF
TRBV5-1	TRBJ1-5	.	.	TGCGCCAGCAGCTTGGATGGAATTTTTCAGCCCCAGCATTTT	CASSLDGIFQPQHF
TRBV27	TRBJ2-3	.	TRBD2	TGTGCCAGCAGTAAACTAGCGGGACGGCCAGATACGCAGTATTTT	CASSKLAGRPDTQYF
TRBV6-5	TRBJ1-5	.	.	TGTGCCAGCAGTTACTCGTTTCACCAGCCCCAGCATTTT	CASSYSFHQPQHF
TRBV11-2	TRBJ1-1	.	.	TGTGCCAGCAGCTTAGGCGATGGGGGAACTGAAGCTTTCTTT	CASSLGDGGTEAFF